This T cell receptor (beta chain) derives from a study of metastatic and nonmetastatic thyroid tumors. Study-wide background: Both malignant and benign thyroid patients supplied peripheral blood and tumor or nodule tissue samples, across which the repertoires of these patients were then compared.

There are a few counts of this clone. What it binds is unknown. A read error may account for a junction end that differs from germline. Broader study findings: Reportedly, malignant thyroid tumors had significantly higher TCR beta diversity than benign nodules, in blood and tumor.

No patient received treatment before thyroid surgery. In the source study's methods: Clinicopathological groups differed in CDR3, with these differences serving to build a distant-metastasis classifier for papillary thyroid cancer. TCRdb re-clonotyped the PCR reads via MiXCR. It is TCRdb's table, rather than the study itself, that gives the V and J calls and clone size. The table shows over 45,000 clones, with roughly a fifth occurring only once. The CDR3 has 14 amino acids. The germline gives CDR1 MDHEN, CDR2 SYDVKM. The chain recombines TRBV28 with TRBJ2-7, with D perhaps matching TRBD2 (5 bases). Sequenced input: blood. This clonotype was obtained from a male donor with papillary thyroid cancer or a benign thyroid nodule (not recorded which). Some clones in this sample may be carry-over from other donors' samples. The CDR3 DNA reads as TGTGCCATCAGTTTGGAGGTGACCCCCTACGAGCAGTACTTC. This encodes CAISLEVTPYEQYF.